The 22 T cell receptor beta chains in this list originate from one sample, sequenced in a study of control samples from healthy donors and cancer patients. Sequencing was performed with immunoSEQ multiplex PCR; in TCRdb, only in-frame clones are kept and a portion is missing. The table lists around 140,000 clones, 85% to 90% of them singletons, with about 7.6% in the top ten. Sequencing used PBMCs. These receptors were obtained from a middle-aged man with head and neck cancer.

V and J are TRBV29-1 and TRBJ2-3; D may correspond to TRBD1 or TRBD2 (5 bases each). Trimming cost V 6 bases and J 6 bases, with 7 bases left between them. There are 10 residues in the CDR3. Germline V gene lookup returns CDR1 SQVTM and CDR2 ANQGSEA. CDR3 protein: CSVEGDTQYF. CDR3 bases: TGCAGCGTAGAGGGGGATACGCAGTATTTT.

This rearrangement joins TRBV5-6 to TRBJ2-7; D is perhaps TRBD1 (5 bases). Germline lookup yields CDR1 SGHDT and CDR2 YYEEEE. The CDR3 extends over 13 amino acids. With 0 bases removed from V and 5 bases from J, the gap between germline ends came to 9 bases. The CDR3 DNA reads as TGTGCCAGCAGCTTGGCCGCCAGGGACGAGCAGTACTTC. This translates into CASSLAARDEQYF. Full variable domain (remainder filled in from reference TRBV5-6 and TRBJ2-7): DAGVTQSPTHLIKTRGQQVTLRCSPKSGHDTVSWYQQALGQGPQFIFQYYEEEERQRGNFPDRFSGHQFPNYSSELNVNALLLGDSALYLCASSLAARDEQYFGPGTRLTVT.

The chain has TRBV4-2 and TRBJ1-2; 12 positions match TRBD1. The CDR3 runs to 17 residues. Germline V gene sequence: CDR1 LGHNA, CDR2 YNFKEQ. The J segment lost 9 bases and the V segment lost 2 bases, leaving 13 bases of the junction unmatched. CDR3 in DNA: TGTGCCAGCAGCCAACCGGGACAGGGGGCCCGAGGGGCGAGCTACACCTTC. It is translated as CASSQPGQGARGASYTF.

The rearrangement uses TRBV27 and TRBJ1-4; D unclear. The V gene's germline CDR1 is MNHEY and CDR2 SMNVEV (reference sequence). V lost 6 bases, J lost 5 bases, and 10 bases lay in between. This CDR3 contains 13 residues. CDR3 region: CASRKLGNEKLFF. CDR3 bases: TGTGCCAGCAGGAAGCTAGGGAATGAAAAACTGTTTTTT.

The rearrangement joins TRBV11-2 to TRBJ1-2; 7 bases map to TRBD1. The CDR3 has 16 amino acids. Trimming cost V 5 bases and J 5 bases; bases outside gene matches: 14. Germline CDR1 and CDR2: SGHAT and FQNNGV. CDR3 in amino acids: CASSPPRTGLRYGYTF. DNA for the CDR3: TGTGCCAGCAGCCCCCCCCGGACAGGTCTTCGGTATGGCTACACCTTC.

This clone was detected only once. The genes are TRBV7-2 and TRBJ2-1, with D possibly being TRBD1 or TRBD2 (5 bases each). The CDR3 length is 15 residues. The V gene's germline CDR1 is SGHTA and CDR2 FQGNSA. V lost 5 bases, J lost 8 bases, and 19 bases lay in between. This CDR3 reads CASSLGRGSVDEQFF. CDR3 DNA sequence: TGTGCCAGCAGCCTCGGCCGGGGCTCTGTAGATGAGCAGTTCTTC.

The chain carries TRBV7-9 and TRBJ1-1; D gene uncertain. Germline V gives CDR1 SEHNR, CDR2 FQNEAQ (reference sequence). V shed 1 base and J shed 1 base, with 4 bases lying between them. The CDR3 is 13 amino acids. CDR3 sequence: CASSLDQNTEAFF. In nucleotides, the CDR3 is TGTGCCAGCAGCTTAGACCAGAACACTGAAGCTTTCTTT.

This clone was detected ten times or more. The V call is TRBV29-1, the J call TRBJ2-5; a weak D match, TRBD2 (5 bases). The V gene lost 5 bases and the J gene lost 4 bases, with 14 bases spanning the gap. CDR1 and CDR2 from the germline V gene are SQVTM and ANQGSEA. This CDR3 is built from 13 residues. DNA for the CDR3: TGCAGCGTTACCCCGTTAGCGCGAGAGACCCAGTACTTC. The encoded protein is CSVTPLARETQYF.

V gene TRBV19 combines with J gene TRBJ1-5; D is unclear. Trimming took 6 bases from V and 0 from J, leaving 6 bases between them. CDR1 is LNHDA, CDR2 SQIVND, per germline (reference sequence). The length of the CDR3 is 13 residues. The CDR3 is CASSLISNQPQHF. In DNA, the CDR3 is TGTGCCAGTAGCCTGATTAGCAATCAGCCCCAGCATTTT.

The chain joins TRBV9 to TRBJ1-1; D gene ambiguous. This CDR3 is 15 amino acids long. CDR1 is SGDLS and CDR2 is YYNGEE in the germline V gene. The V end was cut by 3 bases, the J end by 0 bases, with 12 bases between. The CDR3, as DNA: TGTGCCAGCAGCGGTAGTTGGGGTATGAACACTGAAGCTTTCTTT. Translated, it gives CASSGSWGMNTEAFF. Looking up the rest from reference TRBV9 and TRBJ1-1 gives the full variable domain: DSGVTQTPKHLITATGQRVTLRCSPRSGDLSVYWYQQSLDQGLQFLIQYYNGEERAKGNILERFSAQQFPDLHSELNLSSLELGDSALYFCASSGSWGMNTEAFFGQGTRLTVV.

Points on this clone: Other DNA sequences in this sample translate to the same CDR3. The genes are TRBV19 and TRBJ2-5, with 8 bases lining up with TRBD2. The CDR3 runs 16 residues. Trimming cost V 10 bases and J 2 bases; bases outside gene matches: 15. The germline CDR1 and CDR2 sequences are LNHDA and SQIVND (reference sequence). CDR3 sequence (DNA): TGTGCCACCTCTCCCTTAGCGGGGACTACGCAAGAGACCCAGTACTTC. This gives the protein CATSPLAGTTQETQYF.

This clone was observed once. CDR3: CASSLGIGGGEPEAFF. Written as DNA, the CDR3 is TGTGCCAGCAGCTTAGGAATCGGAGGGGGAGAACCTGAAGCTTTCTTT. The gene calls are TRBV7-6 and TRBJ1-1; TRBD1 is a possible D gene (6 bases). This CDR3 is built from 16 residues. V was cut by 1 base and J by 6 bases, with 18 bases left in between. CDR1 is SGHVS, CDR2 FNYEAQ, per germline.

The chain recombines TRBV27 with TRBJ2-1; the D is unclear. Germline V CDR1 and CDR2: MNHEY, SMNVEV (reference sequence). V was shortened by 6 bases and J by 4 bases, with 13 bases between the two germline ends. There are 14 residues in the CDR3. CDR3: CASRRTNGYNEQFF. DNA of the CDR3: TGTGCCAGCAGAAGAACTAACGGGTACAATGAGCAGTTCTTC.

V and J are TRBV5-1 and TRBJ2-7; D tentatively fits TRBD1 or TRBD2 (5 bases each). This CDR3 has 14 amino acids. Trimming took off 0 bases at V and 2 bases at J, with 9 bases between the two ends. In germline, CDR1 is SGHRS, CDR2 YFSETQ. The CDR3 sequence: CASSLVGDAYEQYF. The CDR3 DNA reads TGCGCCAGCAGCTTGGTAGGGGACGCCTACGAGCAGTACTTC.

V is TRBV24-1 and J is TRBJ2-2, with 7 nucleotides matching TRBD1. J lost 0 bases, V lost 6 bases, and 3 bases had no gene match. The CDR3 extends over 15 amino acids. Germline values: CDR1 KGHDR, CDR2 SFDVKD. The CDR3, as DNA: TGTGCCACCAGTCCCGGGACAGCGAACACCGGGGAGCTGTTTTTT. Translation gives CATSPGTANTGELFF.

The CDR3 sequence: CASRSLHF. The CDR3 DNA is TGTGCCAGCAGGTCCCTCCACTTT. This chain joins TRBV9 and TRBJ1-6; D is unresolved. Trimming removed 5 bases from V and 14 bases from J, with 2 bases in between. Germline assignment: CDR1 SGDLS and CDR2 YYNGEE. This CDR3 is built from 8 residues.

J is TRBJ2-1 and V is TRBV7-2; 7 bases match TRBD2. The length of the CDR3 is 15 residues. Per germline, CDR1 SGHTA and CDR2 FQGNSA. V shed 5 bases, J shed 3 bases, and the junction held 7 bases outside the gene matches. CDR3 region: CASSALAGLYNEQFF. The DNA of the CDR3 is TGTGCCAGCAGCGCCTTAGCGGGCCTCTACAATGAGCAGTTCTTC.

The chain couples TRBV5-1 to TRBJ2-1; weak D call: TRBD1 (5 bases). The CDR3 totals 15 residues. CDR1 is SGHRS, CDR2 YFSETQ, per germline. V gave up 1 base and J gave up 1 base, with 9 bases separating them. The CDR3: CASSLSTGSYNEQFF. CDR3 DNA sequence: TGCGCCAGCAGCTTGTCAACAGGATCCTACAATGAGCAGTTCTTC.

As to this clone: The identical CDR3 is also encoded by other nucleotide sequences in the sample. This chain joins TRBV5-1 and TRBJ2-5, with D uncertain. The CDR3 is made up of 13 amino acids. Per germline, CDR1 SGHRS and CDR2 YFSETQ. Trimming pared 0 bases from V and 1 base from J, leaving 4 bases between. The CDR3 sequence: CASSLGGQETQYF. CDR3 in DNA: TGCGCCAGCAGCTTGGGGGGCCAAGAGACCCAGTACTTC.

The J gene is TRBJ2-3, the V gene TRBV7-2; either TRBD1 or TRBD2 may fit D (5 bases each). CDR1 and CDR2 (germline): SGHTA, FQGNSA. V dropped 3 bases and J dropped 2 bases, with 9 bases sitting between them. This CDR3 has 14 amino acids. CDR3 coding DNA: TGTGCCAGCAGCTTTGGGGGATACACAGATACGCAGTATTTT. Encoded protein: CASSFGGYTDTQYF.

The chain carries TRBV7-9 and TRBJ2-7, with 8 bases aligning to TRBD2. The CDR3 extends over 12 amino acids. Germline V gene sequence: CDR1 SEHNR, CDR2 FQNEAQ (reference sequence). J gave up 2 bases and V 11 bases, and 5 bases lay outside the gene matches. In DNA, the CDR3 is TGTGCCGTGCCGCGGGGGGCCTACGAGCAGTACTTC. Translated, it gives CAVPRGAYEQYF.

The chain combines TRBV5-1 with TRBJ1-2, with TRBD1 as a possible D gene (5 bases). There are 15 residues in the CDR3. CDR1 and CDR2 (germline): SGHRS, YFSETQ. V lost 0 bases and J 8 bases, leaving 17 bases between the germline ends. The CDR3 protein is CASSLVARPEGGYTF. CDR3 sequence (DNA): TGCGCCAGCAGCTTGGTCGCCAGGCCTGAGGGGGGCTACACCTTC.